The rows below give T cell receptor beta chains drawn from one sample of a study of CD8 T cells in ankylosing spondylitis. Each CDR3 protein is one row after TCRdb ran MiXCR on the 5' RACE reads. The table has a few hundred thousand distinct CDR3 sequences, about 20% seen once. The sequencing sample was made of blood, either unsorted or a sorted T cell fraction (not recorded which). The origin of the receptors is a male donor with ankylosing spondylitis or in good health (not recorded which). CDR3s include the opening cysteine and the closing phenylalanine or tryptophan. D genes are given only for firm matches. Clone size is shown for a subset of rows, as once, few, many or a class of expanded clone.

J gene,V gene,clone size,D gene,CDR3 protein,CDR3 DNA
TRBJ1-2,TRBV15,.,.,CATSRAADSRYGYTF,TGTGCCACCAGCAGAGCGGCCGACAGTCGCTATGGCTACACCTTC
TRBJ2-2,TRBV6-2/TRBV6-3,.,TRBD2,CASSYPGLAVNTGELFF,TGTGCCAGCAGTTACCCGGGACTAGCGGTAAACACCGGGGAGCTGTTTTTT
TRBJ2-1,TRBV29-1,.,TRBD2,CSVGGLAGGLKYNEQFF,TGCAGCGTTGGTGGACTAGCGGGAGGCCTAAAATACAATGAGCAGTTCTTC
TRBJ2-3,TRBV5-1,many,.,CASSLEGTDTQYF,TGCGCCAGCAGCTTGGAGGGCACAGATACGCAGTATTTT
TRBJ2-1,TRBV5-6,many,.,CASSPRTESGYNEQFF,TGTGCCAGCAGCCCAAGGACTGAATCTGGCTACAATGAGCAGTTCTTC
TRBJ1-1,TRBV5-1,many,.,CASSLEGPYLEAFF,TGCGCCAGCAGCTTGGAGGGTCCATACCTTGAAGCTTTCTTT
TRBJ2-2,TRBV9,few,TRBD1,CASSVGRQGEAGELFF,TGTGCCAGCAGCGTAGGGAGACAGGGGGAAGCCGGGGAGCTGTTTTTT
TRBJ2-1,TRBV5-6,few,TRBD2,CASGLGGNEQFF,TGTGCCAGCGGGTTGGGGGGGAATGAGCAGTTCTTC
TRBJ2-1,TRBV29-1,.,TRBD2,CSVETSGSSYSVEQFF,TGCAGCGTTGAAACTAGCGGGAGTAGTTACTCCGTCGAGCAGTTCTTC
TRBJ2-1,TRBV25-1,few,.,CAASGSYNEQFF,TGTGCCGCCAGTGGGTCCTACAATGAGCAGTTCTTC
TRBJ2-7,TRBV12-3/TRBV12-4,few,.,CASSPGGSLQYF,TGTGCCAGCAGTCCCGGCGGCAGCCTACAGTACTTC
TRBJ2-7,TRBV19,.,.,CASSSRDGGYEQYF,TGTGCCAGTAGTAGCCGGGACGGGGGTTACGAGCAGTACTTC
TRBJ2-7,TRBV12-3/TRBV12-4,few,.,CASSSRGSSYEQYF,TGTGCCAGCAGCTCACGGGGGTCCTCCTACGAGCAGTACTTC
TRBJ2-4,TRBV4-1,few,TRBD2,CASSHRLAGGGKNIQYF,TGCGCCAGCAGCCATAGACTAGCGGGAGGAGGAAAAAACATTCAGTACTTC